This is a list of T cell receptor beta chains from one sample in a study of blood T cell repertoires in COVID-19. Some clones are missing from TCRdb's copy, which holds only in-frame ones; the method was immunoSEQ multiplex PCR. The sample has tens of thousands of clones, about nine tenths seen once. Sequenced material: peripheral blood. The receptors were sampled from a woman aged 80 or over with active or convalescent COVID-19. Both conserved end residues are part of each CDR3. A D gene is named only where the DNA matches it firmly. A clone size is listed for some rows: how often the clone was seen (once, few, many), or a class if it is expanded.

J | size | V | D | DNA | CDR3
TRBJ1-6 | NA | TRBV6-5 | NA | TGTGCCAGCAGTTACTACCGTTTGACGGGGATGTCACCCCTCCACTTT | CASSYYRLTGMSPLHF
TRBJ2-1 | NA | TRBV19 | NA | TGTGCCAGTAGTATCGTTCAGGGGAGGGATGAGCAGTTCTTC | CASSIVQGRDEQFF
TRBJ2-1 | NA | TRBV11-3 | TRBD1 | TGTGCCAGCAGTCCAGGGGGCGATGAGCAGTTCTTC | CASSPGGDEQFF
TRBJ1-1 | NA | TRBV6-5 | NA | TGTGCCAGCAGTTACTGGGGGCGGGTAGGAACTGAAGCTTTCTTT | CASSYWGRVGTEAFF
TRBJ2-5 | NA | TRBV5-1 | NA | TGCGCCAGCAGCATACAGGACGGGACACGAGAGACCCAGTACTTC | CASSIQDGTRETQYF
TRBJ2-2 | NA | TRBV6-5 | TRBD2 | TGTGCCAGCAGTTTGGCGGCTGGGGGGGGTACCGGGGAGCTGTTTTTT | CASSLAAGGGTGELFF
TRBJ1-1 | NA | TRBV29-1 | NA | TGCAGCGTAAAAAACATTAACACTGAAGCTTTCTTT | CSVKNINTEAFF
TRBJ2-2 | few | TRBV18 | TRBD1 | TGTGCCAGCTCACCATCCGGGACAGGGGACGGGGAGCTGTTTTTT | CASSPSGTGDGELFF
TRBJ1-1 | NA | TRBV2 | NA | TGTGCCAGCCAGAAGGCTTTCTTT | CASQKAFF
TRBJ2-1 | few | TRBV5-6 | NA | TGTGCCAGCAGCTTGGACCCCGGGGGTAGCTACAATGAGCAGTTCTTC | CASSLDPGGSYNEQFF
TRBJ2-1 | few | TRBV11-3 | TRBD1 | TGTGCCAGCAGCTTAGTCGGGACAGGGGGTGAGCAGTTCTTC | CASSLVGTGGEQFF
TRBJ2-3 | NA | TRBV2 | TRBD1 | TGTGCCAGCAGTGCCTCCCTCGACAGGGAATTTGTAAGAGGACACACAGATACGCAGTATTTT | CASSASLDREFVRGHTDTQYF
TRBJ1-2 | NA | TRBV27 | TRBD1 | TGTGCCAGCAGTAGAAACAGGGGGAACTATGGCTACACCTTC | CASSRNRGNYGYTF
TRBJ1-2 | NA | TRBV6-4 | NA | TGTGCCAGCCCTACGGGAGTCGGGGGTAATGGCTACACCTTC | CASPTGVGGNGYTF
TRBJ2-1 | NA | TRBV6-5 | TRBD2 | TGTGCCATCGGAGGTCTAGCGGGGGACAATGAGCAGTTCTTC | CAIGGLAGDNEQFF
TRBJ2-7 | NA | TRBV6-5 | NA | TGTGCCAGCAGTTACTCGGGGGGAAGCCACGAGCAGTACTTC | CASSYSGGSHEQYF
TRBJ1-3 | once | TRBV30 | NA | TGTGCCTGGAGTTCGGAGAAAAACACCATATATTTT | CAWSSEKNTIYF
TRBJ2-7 | once | TRBV6-2/TRBV6-3 | TRBD2 | TGTGCCAGCAGTTTAGCGGGGGAGGCCTACGAGCAGTACTTC | CASSLAGEAYEQYF
TRBJ1-1 | NA | TRBV7-9 | NA | TGTGCCAGCAGCTTAGGTAGGGGGGGACTCCAGAACACTGAAGCTTTCTTT | CASSLGRGGLQNTEAFF
TRBJ1-6 | NA | TRBV2 | NA | TGTGCCAGCAGGGCCCCGGGGAATAATTCACCCCTCCACTTT | CASRAPGNNSPLHF